Listed below are T cell receptor beta chains from one sample, sequenced in a study of siplizumab effects on memory and regulatory T cells. TCRdb's table, derived via immunoSEQ multiplex PCR, lists solely in-frame clones and lacks some. The sample lists just under 85,000 clones, roughly 86% occurring once. The sequenced sample was Tregs sorted from blood. These receptors were obtained from a human donor in good health. The CDR3 runs from the conserved cysteine through the conserved F or W. The order of the fields is clone size, CDR3 length, V gene, D gene, J gene, CDR3 protein, CDR3 DNA. D genes are given only for firm matches. A clone size is listed for some rows: how often the clone was seen (once, few, many), or a class if it is expanded.

size: -
length: 15
V: TRBV7-3
D: TRBD2
J: TRBJ2-7
CDR3: CASSLIGGAPYEQYF
DNA: TGTGCCAGCAGCTTAATCGGGGGGGCGCCGTACGAGCAGTACTTC

size: once
length: 14
V: TRBV6-1
D: -
J: TRBJ1-2
CDR3: CASSQDRTVYGYTF
DNA: TGTGCCAGCAGCCAGGACAGAACTGTCTATGGCTACACCTTC

size: -
length: 16
V: TRBV9
D: -
J: TRBJ2-1
CDR3: CASSADSGFSYNEQFF
DNA: TGTGCCAGCAGCGCCGATTCGGGGTTCTCCTACAATGAGCAGTTCTTC

size: once
length: 15
V: TRBV25-1
D: TRBD1
J: TRBJ1-5
CDR3: CASIPGTGDNQPQHF
DNA: TGTGCCAGCATCCCGGGGACAGGGGACAATCAGCCCCAGCATTTT

size: -
length: 15
V: TRBV5-1
D: -
J: TRBJ1-3
CDR3: CASSLAAGLGNTIYF
DNA: TGCGCCAGCAGCTTGGCGGCAGGGCTAGGAAACACCATATATTTT

size: -
length: 17
V: TRBV4-1
D: -
J: TRBJ1-5
CDR3: CASSPRLSSSSNQPQHF
DNA: TGCGCCAGCAGCCCACGTTTGTCCTCCAGTAGCAATCAGCCCCAGCATTTT

size: -
length: 15
V: TRBV7-9
D: TRBD1
J: TRBJ1-2
CDR3: CASSLPTGTGDGYTF
DNA: TGTGCCAGCAGCTTACCCACCGGGACAGGGGATGGCTACACCTTC

size: -
length: 14
V: TRBV7-2
D: TRBD2
J: TRBJ2-1
CDR3: CASSQAGLAGEQFF
DNA: TGTGCCAGCAGCCAAGCCGGACTAGCGGGGGAACAGTTCTTC

size: few
length: 16
V: TRBV4-3
D: -
J: TRBJ2-5
CDR3: CASSLYYGGQEETQYF
DNA: TGCGCCAGCAGCCTATATTACGGGGGGCAGGAAGAGACCCAGTACTTC

size: -
length: 13
V: TRBV10-3
D: -
J: TRBJ2-3
CDR3: CATRLGSTDTQYF
DNA: TGTGCCACCCGCCTGGGCTCCACAGATACGCAGTATTTT

size: -
length: 15
V: TRBV28
D: -
J: TRBJ1-3
CDR3: CASSLSQPGGNTIYF
DNA: TGTGCCAGCAGTTTATCGCAGCCAGGTGGAAACACCATATATTTT

size: -
length: 14
V: TRBV19
D: -
J: TRBJ1-4
CDR3: CACTPRLLREKLFF
DNA: TGTGCCTGCACCCCCCGGCTTCTCCGAGAAAAACTGTTTTTT

size: once
length: 18
V: TRBV7-8
D: TRBD2
J: TRBJ2-1
CDR3: CASSFLAGAGSEYNEQFF
DNA: TGTGCCAGCAGCTTTCTAGCGGGGGCCGGATCGGAGTACAATGAGCAGTTCTTC

size: -
length: 16
V: TRBV4-1
D: TRBD1
J: TRBJ2-3
CDR3: CASSQGDSRRTDTQYF
DNA: TGCGCCAGCAGCCAAGGGGACAGCCGAAGAACAGATACGCAGTATTTT

size: few
length: 11
V: TRBV20-1
D: -
J: TRBJ1-2
CDR3: CSARETGGYTF
DNA: TGCAGTGCTAGAGAAACAGGTGGCTACACCTTC

size: -
length: 14
V: TRBV7-3
D: TRBD1
J: TRBJ1-1
CDR3: CASSPTGLNTEAFF
DNA: TGTGCCAGCAGCCCGACAGGGCTGAACACTGAAGCTTTCTTT

size: -
length: 14
V: TRBV5-1
D: -
J: TRBJ2-7
CDR3: CASSSLTGNYEQYF
DNA: TGCGCCAGCAGCTCCCTGACAGGAAACTACGAGCAGTACTTC

size: -
length: 14
V: TRBV6-5
D: -
J: TRBJ1-5
CDR3: CASSYMGGHQPQHF
DNA: TGTGCCAGCAGTTACATGGGAGGGCATCAGCCCCAGCATTTT

size: few
length: 14
V: TRBV2
D: -
J: TRBJ1-1
CDR3: CASSRWGSHTEAFF
DNA: TGTGCCAGCAGTCGGTGGGGATCTCACACTGAAGCTTTCTTT

size: -
length: 13
V: TRBV5-6
D: -
J: TRBJ1-2
CDR3: CASSFETFYGYTF
DNA: TGTGCCAGCAGCTTTGAAACCTTCTATGGCTACACCTTC

size: -
length: 15
V: TRBV7-6
D: -
J: TRBJ2-1
CDR3: CASSPLGYSYNEQFF
DNA: TGTGCCAGCAGCCCCCTAGGTTACTCCTACAATGAGCAGTTCTTC

size: -
length: 14
V: TRBV6-6
D: -
J: TRBJ1-1
CDR3: CASSYRGGNTEAFF
DNA: TGTGCCAGCAGTTACAGAGGGGGAAACACTGAAGCTTTCTTT

size: once
length: 15
V: TRBV6-5
D: -
J: TRBJ1-2
CDR3: CASSEPGPGDYGYTF
DNA: TGTGCCAGCAGCGAACCGGGGCCCGGTGACTATGGCTACACCTTC

size: -
length: 14
V: TRBV30
D: -
J: TRBJ1-1
CDR3: CAWSTSTGYTEAFF
DNA: TGTGCCTGGAGTACCTCGACAGGCTACACTGAAGCTTTCTTT

size: -
length: 14
V: TRBV19
D: TRBD1
J: TRBJ1-2
CDR3: CASSPGQGGYGYTF
DNA: TGTGCCAGTAGTCCAGGACAGGGTGGCTATGGCTACACCTTC

size: -
length: 12
V: TRBV6-5
D: -
J: TRBJ1-2
CDR3: CATRRANYGYTF
DNA: TGTGCCACGAGGAGGGCCAACTATGGCTACACCTTC

size: -
length: 14
V: TRBV11-2
D: -
J: TRBJ1-6
CDR3: CASSLVPNNSPLHF
DNA: TGTGCCAGCAGCTTAGTACCGAATAATTCACCCCTCCACTTT

size: -
length: 16
V: TRBV9
D: -
J: TRBJ1-6
CDR3: CASSATTTSAISPLHF
DNA: TGTGCCAGCAGCGCGACGACTACCTCGGCGATTTCACCCCTCCACTTT

size: -
length: 12
V: TRBV12-5
D: -
J: TRBJ2-1
CDR3: CASGRTWDEQFF
DNA: TGTGCTAGTGGTCGTACATGGGATGAGCAGTTCTTC

size: -
length: 17
V: TRBV21-1
D: -
J: TRBJ1-6
CDR3: CASSKAASGGNNSPLHF
DNA: TGTGCCAGCAGCAAAGCCGCTTCCGGAGGGAATAATTCACCCCTCCACTTT

size: -
length: 14
V: TRBV7-2
D: -
J: TRBJ1-6
CDR3: CASSLFGRNSPLHF
DNA: TGTGCCAGCAGCTTATTCGGGCGAAATTCACCCCTCCACTTT

size: -
length: 14
V: TRBV5-1
D: -
J: TRBJ1-1
CDR3: CASSEGGRSTEAFF
DNA: TGCGCCAGCTCCGAGGGCGGCCGTTCCACTGAAGCTTTCTTT

size: -
length: 15
V: TRBV9
D: -
J: TRBJ2-3
CDR3: CASSVVAAGTDTQYF
DNA: TGTGCCAGCAGCGTAGTAGCGGCCGGCACAGATACGCAGTATTTT

size: -
length: 14
V: TRBV5-1
D: -
J: TRBJ2-3
CDR3: CASSLVFRTDTQYF
DNA: TGCGCCAGCAGCTTGGTTTTTCGCACAGATACGCAGTATTTT

size: once
length: 15
V: TRBV10-3
D: TRBD1
J: TRBJ2-7
CDR3: CAISEGGQVSYEQYF
DNA: TGTGCCATCAGTGAGGGTGGACAGGTTTCCTACGAGCAGTACTTC

size: -
length: 17
V: TRBV11-3
D: TRBD2
J: TRBJ2-3
CDR3: CASSLVGSSGGTDTQYF
DNA: TGTGCCAGCAGCTTAGTGGGTAGTAGCGGGGGCACAGATACGCAGTATTTT

size: -
length: 12
V: TRBV11-3
D: -
J: TRBJ2-1
CDR3: CASSSKGNEQFF
DNA: TGTGCCAGCAGCTCCAAGGGGAATGAGCAGTTCTTC

size: -
length: 15
V: TRBV6-5
D: -
J: TRBJ2-7
CDR3: CASSRSGDSSYEQYF
DNA: TGTGCCAGCAGTCGAAGTGGGGATAGCTCCTACGAGCAGTACTTC

size: -
length: 13
V: TRBV5-1
D: TRBD1
J: TRBJ2-2
CDR3: CASSTTGSGELFF
DNA: TGCGCCAGCAGCACGACAGGGTCCGGGGAGCTGTTTTTT

size: -
length: 16
V: TRBV7-3
D: TRBD2
J: TRBJ2-7
CDR3: CASSLTEGLVSYEQYF
DNA: TGTGCCAGCAGCTTAACTGAGGGACTAGTATCCTACGAGCAGTACTTC

size: -
length: 15
V: TRBV4-3
D: -
J: TRBJ1-2
CDR3: CASSQTHRPSYGYTF
DNA: TGCGCCAGCAGCCAAACCCATAGACCAAGCTATGGCTACACCTTC

size: few
length: 11
V: TRBV7-8
D: -
J: TRBJ2-7
CDR3: CASSVTGLQYF
DNA: TGTGCCAGCAGCGTCACAGGTTTGCAGTACTTC

size: once
length: 13
V: TRBV10-3
D: -
J: TRBJ2-7
CDR3: CAISVRGAYEQYF
DNA: TGTGCCATCAGTGTTAGGGGTGCCTACGAGCAGTACTTC

size: -
length: 12
V: TRBV6-5
D: -
J: TRBJ1-1
CDR3: CASSLRGSEAFF
DNA: TGTGCCAGCAGTTTGAGAGGGTCTGAAGCTTTCTTT

size: -
length: 13
V: TRBV7-6
D: -
J: TRBJ2-2
CDR3: CASSSREAGELFF
DNA: TGTGCCAGCAGCTCCAGGGAGGCCGGGGAGCTGTTTTTT

size: -
length: 15
V: TRBV4-1
D: -
J: TRBJ2-7
CDR3: CASSQGAGGSYEQYF
DNA: TGCGCCAGCAGCCAAGGTGCAGGGGGGAGCTACGAGCAGTACTTC

size: -
length: 11
V: TRBV20-1
D: -
J: TRBJ2-7
CDR3: CSAIGAYEQYF
DNA: TGCAGTGCTATCGGCGCTTACGAGCAGTACTTC

size: -
length: 17
V: TRBV5-1
D: TRBD1
J: TRBJ1-1
CDR3: CASSLDQKPTGVRGAFF
DNA: TGCGCCAGCAGCTTGGACCAAAAACCGACAGGGGTTCGAGGAGCTTTCTTT

size: -
length: 13
V: TRBV7-8
D: -
J: TRBJ1-4
CDR3: CASRDSTNEKLFF
DNA: TGTGCCAGCAGAGATTCAACTAATGAAAAACTGTTTTTT

size: few
length: 16
V: TRBV11-2
D: -
J: TRBJ1-2
CDR3: CASSPARVQVRHGYTF
DNA: TGTGCCAGCAGCCCAGCAAGGGTCCAGGTCCGGCATGGCTACACCTTC

size: -
length: 12
V: TRBV7-9
D: -
J: TRBJ1-1
CDR3: CASSFRNTEAFF
DNA: TGTGCCAGCAGCTTTCGTAACACTGAAGCTTTCTTT

size: -
length: 14
V: TRBV11-2
D: -
J: TRBJ2-7
CDR3: CASSLVDPSYEQYF
DNA: TGTGCCAGCAGCCTGGTTGACCCATCCTACGAGCAGTACTTC

size: -
length: 13
V: TRBV5-1
D: -
J: TRBJ2-7
CDR3: CASSLDRAYEQYF
DNA: TGCGCCAGCAGCTTGGACAGGGCCTACGAGCAGTACTTC

size: -
length: 12
V: TRBV30
D: -
J: TRBJ2-4
CDR3: CAWRGLRNIQYF
DNA: TGTGCCTGGAGGGGGCTTCGTAACATTCAGTACTTC

size: -
length: 12
V: TRBV18
D: -
J: TRBJ2-7
CDR3: CASSPTGNEQYF
DNA: TGTGCCAGCTCACCGACGGGAAACGAGCAGTACTTC

size: -
length: 14
V: TRBV5-1
D: -
J: TRBJ1-1
CDR3: CASSLGGMATEAFF
DNA: TGCGCCAGCAGCTTAGGGGGGATGGCCACTGAAGCTTTCTTT

size: -
length: 16
V: TRBV18
D: TRBD1
J: TRBJ1-3
CDR3: CASSPDRVSSGNTIYF
DNA: TGTGCCAGCTCCCCCGACAGGGTTAGCTCTGGAAACACCATATATTTT

size: once
length: 14
V: TRBV9
D: -
J: TRBJ2-2
CDR3: CASNEGRNTGELFF
DNA: TGTGCCAGCAATGAGGGGAGGAACACCGGGGAGCTGTTTTTT

size: -
length: 17
V: TRBV28
D: TRBD2
J: TRBJ2-2
CDR3: CASRRAGTSGGGGELFF
DNA: TGTGCCAGCAGGCGCGCCGGGACTAGCGGGGGTGGCGGGGAGCTGTTTTTT

size: -
length: 13
V: TRBV11-2
D: -
J: TRBJ2-1
CDR3: CASSFGQYNEQFF
DNA: TGTGCCAGCAGCTTCGGACAGTACAATGAGCAGTTCTTC